The 5 T cell receptor beta chains below come from one sample, sequenced in a study of cytomegalovirus exposure and HLA in healthy donors. Primers: 60 Vbeta forward and 13 Jbeta reverse. Produced via immunoSEQ multiplex PCR; TCRdb's table is partial and in-frame only. The sample holds about 68,000 clones, around four fifths seen once. The source material was PBMCs. These receptors all stem from a human donor in good health.

The chain is built from TRBV5-4 and TRBJ2-3; 8 positions agree with TRBD2. The CDR3 length is 16 residues. Germline assignment: CDR1 SGHNT and CDR2 YYREEE (reference sequence). V shed 0 bases, J shed 3 bases, and the junction held 6 bases outside the gene matches. DNA of the CDR3: TGTGCCAGCAGCTTGGATCCCGGGGGGGGAACAGATACGCAGTATTTT. Protein: CASSLDPGGGTDTQYF.

The chain employs TRBV5-1 and TRBJ1-1; perhaps TRBD1 as D (6 bases). From germline, CDR1 is SGHRS and CDR2 YFSETQ. Trimming pared 4 bases from V and 1 base from J, leaving 14 bases between. The CDR3 sequence is 15 residues long. The CDR3: CASSRDTSKNTEAFF. The CDR3 nucleotides read TGCGCCAGCAGCAGGGACACCTCAAAGAACACTGAAGCTTTCTTT.

The chain joins TRBV19 to TRBJ1-5, with TRBD1 matching 8 bases. V was clipped by 8 bases and J by 5 bases; unmatched bases: 8. The CDR3 has 14 residues. The V gene's germline CDR1 is LNHDA and CDR2 SQIVND (reference sequence). CDR3 bases: TGTGCCAGTCAAAGCAGGGGGCGGGATCAGCCCCAGCATTTT. The encoded protein is CASQSRGRDQPQHF.

A few counts support this clone. Sequence at one end of the junction differs from germline and may be a read error. This sequence joins TRBV28 and TRBJ1-5, with 7 bases identical to TRBD1. The CDR3 loop spans 14 amino acids. Germline V gene sequence: CDR1 MDHEN, CDR2 SYDVKM. The CDR3 protein is CASRTQGIYQPQHF. The CDR3 DNA is TGTGCCAGCAGAACACAGGGGATATATCAACCCCAGCATTTT. Using reference TRBV28 and TRBJ1-5 for the parts outside the CDR3, the full variable domain is DVKVTQSSRYLVKRTGEKVFLECVQDMDHENMFWYRQDPGLGLRLIYFSYDVKMKEKGDIPEGYSVSREKKERFSLILESASTNQTSMYLCASRTQGIYQPQHFGDGTRLSIL.

The rearrangement joins TRBV19 to TRBJ2-7; D unresolved. The germline V and J ends were trimmed by 5 bases and 4 bases, with 6 bases remaining between them. The germline V gene has CDR1 LNHDA and CDR2 SQIVND (reference sequence). The CDR3 length is 11 residues. CDR3: CASSEAYEQYF. The CDR3 nucleotides read TGTGCCAGTAGTGAAGCTTACGAGCAGTACTTC. The full variable domain, rest sourced from reference TRBV19 and TRBJ2-7, is DGGITQSPKYLFRKEGQNVTLSCEQNLNHDAMYWYRQDPGQGLRLIYYSQIVNDFQKGDIAEGYSVSREKKESFPLTVTSAQKNPTAFYLCASSEAYEQYFGPGTRLTVT.